The 15 T cell receptor beta chains listed next were all sequenced from one sample in a study of multiple sclerosis patients with progressive multifocal leukoencephalopathy. Assay: immunoSEQ multiplex PCR; the TCRdb copy retains only in-frame clones and omits some. The sample holds under 40,000 clones; roughly 90% are singletons and the top ten take around 1.5%. As to time point: before natalizumab initiation. Sequences were obtained from PBMCs. The receptors originated from a human donor with multiple sclerosis.

The chain employs TRBV14 and TRBJ1-4; 10 nucleotides match TRBD1. The CDR3 contains 16 residues. The germline CDR1 and CDR2 sequences are SGHDN and FVKESK. The ends lost 4 bases at V and 5 bases at J; junction bases unmatched: 7. The CDR3 here is CASSRLGQGENEKLFF. The CDR3 DNA reads as TGTGCCAGCAGCCGGTTAGGACAGGGGGAAAATGAAAAACTGTTTTTT.

V usage is TRBV12-5 and J usage is TRBJ1-4; tentatively, D is TRBD1 (6 bases). In germline, CDR1 is LGHNT, CDR2 FRNRAP. The CDR3 is 14 residues long. V was shortened by 4 bases and J by 2 bases, with 8 bases between the two germline ends. CDR3 in amino acids: CASGSDSTNEKLFF. The CDR3 coding sequence is TGTGCTAGTGGTTCGGACAGCACTAATGAAAAACTGTTTTTT.

The rearrangement uses TRBV28 and TRBJ2-3; 7 bases are a match to TRBD2. The trim removed 4 bases at V and 6 bases at J, leaving 10 bases unmatched. This CDR3 is built from 15 residues. From germline, CDR1 is MDHEN and CDR2 SYDVKM. CDR3: CASSSPSGLTDTQYF. The CDR3 DNA reads TGTGCCAGCAGTTCCCCTAGCGGTCTCACCGATACGCAGTATTTT.

This chain links TRBV15 with TRBJ2-7; 8 bases agree with TRBD2. This CDR3 has 19 residues. In germline, CDR1 is LNHNV, CDR2 YYDKDF (reference sequence). The junction had 13 bases not matched to a gene; V was cut back by 0 bases and J by 0 bases. The CDR3 DNA reads TGTGCCACCAGCAGAGATTATCGGGGGGCGGGAGGAAACTCCTACGAGCAGTACTTC. Amino acids: CATSRDYRGAGGNSYEQYF. The variable domain in full, completed from reference TRBV15 and TRBJ2-7, reads DAMVIQNPRYQVTQFGKPVTLSCSQTLNHNVMYWYQQKSSQAPKLLFHYYDKDFNNEADTPDNFQSRRPNTSFCFLDIRSPGLGDTAMYLCATSRDYRGAGGNSYEQYFGPGTRLTVT.

The rearrangement links TRBV29-1 to TRBJ2-3, with 7 bases matching TRBD2. Per the germline V gene, CDR1 is SQVTM and CDR2 is ANQGSEA. The CDR3 runs to 14 residues. Trimming cost V 6 bases and J 4 bases; bases outside gene matches: 10. The CDR3 loop is CSVARRLAPDTQYF. The CDR3 DNA reads TGCAGCGTCGCTCGTCGACTAGCCCCAGATACGCAGTATTTT.

The chain links TRBV28 to TRBJ2-7, with 8 bases that match TRBD1. V lost 6 bases and J lost 6; bases outside the gene matches: 10. Germline-derived CDR1 and CDR2 are MDHEN and SYDVKM. The CDR3 sequence is 14 residues long. As DNA, the CDR3 is TGTGCCAGCAGCTGGACAGGGCTGATCTTCGAGCAGTACTTC. Translation: CASSWTGLIFEQYF.

To note about this clone: The same CDR3 arises from other DNA sequences in this sample as well. The V gene is TRBV5-1, the J gene TRBJ1-5; perhaps TRBD1 as D (6 bases). This CDR3 is 15 amino acids long. In germline, CDR1 is SGHRS, CDR2 YFSETQ. V lost 0 bases, J lost 7 bases, and 14 bases lay in between. The CDR3 nucleotides read TGCGCCAGCAGCTTGGAAGGGATAGGGGGGCAGCCCCAGCATTTT. Translating gives CASSLEGIGGQPQHF.

This clone was detected only once. The chain employs TRBV9 and TRBJ2-2; 7 bases are shared with TRBD2. The CDR3 loop spans 15 amino acids. Germline assignment: CDR1 SGDLS and CDR2 YYNGEE. V shed 2 bases and J 1 base; nucleotides not matched to a gene: 2. The CDR3: CASSVASGNTGELFF. Written as DNA, the CDR3 is TGTGCCAGCAGCGTGGCTAGCGGGAACACCGGGGAGCTGTTTTTT.

The chain joins TRBV10-3 to TRBJ1-4; 12 nucleotides agree with TRBD1. The CDR3 is 17 residues long. Germline V CDR1 and CDR2: ENHRY, SYGVKD. Trimming removed 4 bases from V and 5 bases from J; junction bases left unmatched: 8. CDR3 nucleotide sequence: TGTGCCATCAGTGCCGGGACAGGGGGCGGGTCGAATGAAAAACTGTTTTTT. The encoded protein is CAISAGTGGGSNEKLFF.

The V and J genes are TRBV5-4 and TRBJ1-2, with a weak D call TRBD1 (6 bases). Germline lookup yields CDR1 SGHNT and CDR2 YYREEE (reference sequence). V was cut by 5 bases and J by 7 bases, with 24 bases left in between. This CDR3 comprises 16 residues. The CDR3 nucleotides are TGTGCCAGCAGTTCCTTCAACCCCCCAGGGGCGCGTGGCTACACCTTC. This codes for CASSSFNPPGARGYTF.

The J gene is TRBJ2-1, the V gene TRBV19, with D perhaps assigned TRBD1 or TRBD2 (6 bases each). The V end was cut by 6 bases, the J end by 5 bases, with 20 bases between. This CDR3 is built from 16 residues. Germline V gives CDR1 LNHDA, CDR2 SQIVND (reference sequence). The CDR3 coding sequence is TGTGCCAGTAGGACGCCTCTAACGGGGGCGAACAATGAGCAGTTCTTC. Amino acids: CASRTPLTGANNEQFF.

The chain joins TRBV5-6 to TRBJ2-4; possible D gene TRBD2, 5 bases. This CDR3 is 12 amino acids long. CDR1 is SGHDT, CDR2 YYEEEE, per germline. Between the trimmed V and J ends, which lost 6 bases and 14 bases, there was a span of 18 bases. CDR3 in DNA: TGTGCCAGCAACGCTAAGGGAGTGGGCGAGTACTTC. Encoded protein: CASNAKGVGEYF.

V gene TRBV6-1 combines with J gene TRBJ2-2; a possible D gene is TRBD2 (5 bases). The CDR3 consists of 14 residues. The germline V gene has CDR1 MNHNS and CDR2 SASEGT. Trimming pared 5 bases from V and 4 bases from J, leaving 11 bases between. Here the CDR3 reads CASSFSVGTGELFF. As DNA, the CDR3 is TGTGCCAGCAGTTTTAGCGTGGGCACCGGGGAGCTGTTTTTT.

This chain uses TRBV5-4 with TRBJ2-1; D not resolved. This CDR3 comprises 16 residues. Trimming took off 4 bases at V and 4 bases at J, with 18 bases between the two ends. The germline V gene encodes CDR1 SGHNT and CDR2 YYREEE (reference sequence). CDR3 coding DNA: TGTGCCAGCAGCCTCATATCTACTACTGGTTACAATGAGCAGTTCTTC. Protein: CASSLISTTGYNEQFF.

The count of this clone is one. V gene TRBV6-5 combines with J gene TRBJ1-2; 8 bases line up with TRBD1. The germline V gene has CDR1 MNHEY and CDR2 SVGAGI. CDR3 length equals 15 residues. Unmatched junction bases numbered 11, after V lost 5 bases and J lost 6 bases. Here the CDR3 reads CASSTKGQGLDGYTF. The CDR3 DNA follows: TGTGCCAGCAGTACCAAAGGACAGGGATTGGATGGCTACACCTTC.